This T cell receptor (beta chain) was captured by sequencing in a study of regulatory T cells in long-lasting Graves disease. The study, taken as a whole, reports: It was possible that the small sample size reduced accuracy.

This CDR3 spans 12 amino acids. Trimming took off 5 bases at V and 7 bases at J, with 11 bases between the two ends. Germline CDR1 SEHNR, CDR2 FQNEAQ (reference sequence). The time point was: newly diagnosed GD, antithyroid drugs for less than 3 months. RNA from PBMCs was the source of the TCR library. This clonotype was recorded at least ten times. Its target is not known. Construction of the TCR beta libraries employed iRepertoire HTBI primers in conjunction with Arm-PCR of CDR3 regions. Via MiXCR, TCRdb re-called the multiplex PCR reads, giving one row per CDR3 protein. The sample records roughly 610,000 distinct CDR3 sequences, 16% being singletons. These data were likewise used in another study, on T cells in Graves' hyperthyroidism and ophthalmopathy.

The chain recombines TRBV7-9 with TRBJ1-1; the D is unclear. The source was peripheral blood mononuclear cells (PBMCs), collected at new diagnosis, from a patient treated with antithyroid drugs. The TCR comes from a woman younger than 45 with Graves disease. This CDR3 is CASSLAVIEAFF. The CDR3 DNA follows: TGTGCCAGCAGCCTCGCGGTCATTGAAGCTTTCTTT.